This T cell receptor (beta chain) is drawn from a study of T cell responses to AZD1222 COVID-19 vaccine. Broader study findings: Receipt of two AZD1222 doses was followed by a rise in Spike-specific TCR breadth and depth.

Turning to this clone: Its antigen is undetermined.

TCRdb's table, derived via immunoSEQ multiplex PCR, lists solely in-frame clones and lacks some. The sample shows some 74,000 clones, roughly nine tenths of them seen only once. Sequencing used peripheral blood, obtained 28 days after the second AZD1222 dose. The TCR comes from an adult who received the AZD1222 COVID-19 vaccine.

CDR3 coding DNA: TGTGCCAGCAGTTTAGGTAATAGCAATCAGCCCCAGCATTTT. Translating gives CASSLGNSNQPQHF. V and J are TRBV28 and TRBJ1-5; no reliable D call. V was cut by 2 bases and J by 0 bases, with 5 bases left in between. Germline assignment: CDR1 MDHEN and CDR2 SYDVKM. The CDR3 length is 14 residues.